This T cell receptor beta chain was documented in a study of T cell responses to AZD1222 COVID-19 vaccine. TCRdb's table, derived via immunoSEQ multiplex PCR, lists solely in-frame clones and lacks some. The sample yields about 150,000 clones, around 90% seen once. V lost 1 base and J 0 bases, leaving 7 bases between the germline ends. Per the germline V gene, CDR1 is SEHNR and CDR2 is FQNEAQ (reference sequence). The CDR3 is 15 amino acids. This clone was observed once. Sequenced here: peripheral blood, sampled 28 days after the second AZD1222 dose. The genes are TRBV7-9 and TRBJ2-4, with D hard to call. This receptor was taken from an adult who received the AZD1222 COVID-19 vaccine. The CDR3 DNA is TGTGCCAGCAGCTTAGAGTGGGGAGCCAAAAACATTCAGTACTTC. Its protein is CASSLEWGAKNIQYF.